This T cell receptor beta chain was captured by sequencing in a study of blood T cells in healthy people across ages. General study points: Diversity estimates drawn from one million T cells were deemed underestimates. Higher diversity and more naive CD4+ cells were features of long-lived donors, compared to aged donors.

Germline V CDR1 and CDR2: MNHEY, SVGEGT. This CDR3 region has 17 residues. V lost 3 bases and J lost 1; bases outside the gene matches: 8. Concerning this clonotype: Its target is not known.

Using a J-beta primer mix together with a sample-barcoded 5' primer, a second PCR was run for about 6 to 11 cycles. TCRdb redid the calling of the 5' RACE reads with MiXCR, one entry per CDR3 protein. The sample includes around 1,900,000 distinct CDR3 sequences, approximately 39% of them seen just once. The sequence was collected from a human donor in good health. The chain couples TRBV6-2 or TRBV6-3 to TRBJ1-5; 8 bases map to TRBD1. Specimen: blood. CDR3 protein: CASSYLIRGQSNQPQHF. CDR3 sequence (DNA): TGTGCCAGCAGTTATCTTATCAGGGGGCAGAGCAATCAGCCCCAGCATTTT.